The 19 T cell receptor beta chains given below trace back to one sample, sequenced in a study of blood T cell repertoires in COVID-19. The table came from immunoSEQ multiplex PCR; TCRdb's copy has only in-frame clones and leaves some out. The profile covers a few hundred thousand clones, with approximately 87% appearing a single time and 2% to 3% taken by the ten largest. Sequenced sample: peripheral blood. The receptors derive from a woman in her forties or fifties with acute or convalescent COVID-19.

Only one count was recorded for this clone. Here the CDR3 reads CASSRGLGDEQFF. In DNA, the CDR3 is TGCGCCAGCAGCCGTGGTTTAGGAGATGAGCAGTTCTTC. V and J are TRBV5-1 and TRBJ2-1; no clear D gene. Germline V lookup: CDR1 SGHRS, CDR2 YFSETQ. The germline V and J ends were trimmed by 4 bases and 8 bases, with 13 bases remaining between them. This CDR3 is built from 13 residues.

The V gene is TRBV7-3, the J gene TRBJ2-1; D possibly corresponds to TRBD2 (5 bases). Germline V gene data show CDR1 as SGHTA and CDR2 as FQGTGA. The V end lost 5 bases, the J end lost 8 bases, and 10 bases lay between the germline ends. The CDR3 has 12 amino acids. CDR3 loop: CASSPSTHEQFF. In nucleotides, the CDR3 is TGTGCCAGCAGCCCTAGCACCCATGAGCAGTTCTTC.

The rearrangement uses TRBV18 and TRBJ2-7; TRBD1 might be the D (6 bases). Per the germline V gene, CDR1 is KGHSH and CDR2 is LQKENI. The CDR3 runs 16 residues. Trimming stripped 3 bases from V and 0 bases from J, with 15 bases between. The CDR3 sequence: CASSPEQGSISYEQYF. The CDR3 DNA follows: TGTGCCAGCTCACCGGAACAGGGATCTATCTCCTACGAGCAGTACTTC.

This chain joins TRBV5-4 and TRBJ2-7; 7 bases agree with TRBD1. Germline V gene lookup returns CDR1 SGHNT and CDR2 YYREEE (reference sequence). The CDR3 extends over 14 amino acids. Trimming cost V 2 bases and J 3 bases; bases outside gene matches: 5. CDR3 DNA sequence: TGTGCCAGCAGCTTCCGGGACAGATACTACGAGCAGTACTTC. Translated, it gives CASSFRDRYYEQYF.

V gene TRBV19 combines with J gene TRBJ2-5, with D possibly being TRBD2 (6 bases). CDR3 size: 13 residues. V was pared by 5 bases and J by 4 bases, with 11 bases between. Germline loops: CDR1 LNHDA, CDR2 SQIVND (reference sequence). The CDR3 sequence: CASSLSEGETQYF. Here the CDR3 DNA reads TGTGCCAGTAGTCTATCGGAGGGAGAGACCCAGTACTTC.

The chain joins TRBV30 to TRBJ2-5; 7 bases align to TRBD2. Germline loops: CDR1 GTSNPN, CDR2 SVGIG (reference sequence). The CDR3 length is 14 residues. With 0 bases clipped from V and 6 bases from J, the junction kept 7 bases outside the gene matches. The DNA of the CDR3 is TGTGCCTGGAGTGTTTACGGGGGGATAAAGACCCAGTACTTC. This sequence encodes CAWSVYGGIKTQYF.

This chain links TRBV5-1 with TRBJ2-1; the D gene is possibly TRBD2 (5 bases). The CDR3 spans 14 residues. Looked up from germline, CDR1 is SGHRS and CDR2 is YFSETQ. Trimming pared 3 bases from V and 0 bases from J, leaving 7 bases between. The CDR3 reads CASSSTTSYNEQFF. The DNA of the CDR3 is TGCGCCAGCAGCTCGACTACCTCCTACAATGAGCAGTTCTTC.

V is TRBV7-2 and J is TRBJ2-5; 9 bases match TRBD2. Germline V gives CDR1 SGHTA, CDR2 FQGNSA. CDR3 length equals 14 residues. After removal of 5 bases from V and 1 base from J, the junction contained 2 bases not matched to a gene. The DNA of the CDR3 is TGTGCCAGCAGCGGACTAGCGACCCAAGAGACCCAGTACTTC. It yields the protein CASSGLATQETQYF.

V is TRBV3-1 (or the pseudogene TRBV3-2) and J is TRBJ1-2; 8 nucleotides agree with TRBD1. The CDR3 covers 12 residues. V lost 2 bases, J lost 12 bases, and 5 bases stayed unmatched. Germline V gene data show CDR1 as LGHDT and CDR2 as YNNKEL (reference sequence). CDR3 loop: CASSQLGQVHTF. Here the CDR3 DNA reads TGTGCCAGCAGCCAACTGGGACAGGTCCACACCTTC.

The chain carries TRBV7-9 and TRBJ2-5, with D tentatively TRBD2 (6 bases). Germline CDR1 and CDR2: SEHNR and FQNEAQ (reference sequence). CDR3 length: 14 residues. V was clipped by 5 bases and J by 5 bases, with 15 bases between them. The CDR3: CASSRDGGKETQYF. The CDR3 region has the DNA TGTGCCAGCAGCAGAGATGGGGGGAAGGAGACCCAGTACTTC.

This sequence joins TRBV7-2 and TRBJ2-3, with D tentatively TRBD2 (5 bases). V was clipped by 2 bases and J by 2 bases, with 11 bases between them. Germline lookup yields CDR1 SGHTA and CDR2 FQGNSA. CDR3 length: 15 amino acids. The CDR3, as DNA: TGTGCCAGCAGCTTACGGGGATCTACCACAGATACGCAGTATTTT. Its protein is CASSLRGSTTDTQYF.

The chain combines TRBV3-1 (or the pseudogene TRBV3-2) with TRBJ2-3; 10 bases match TRBD2. J gave up 0 bases and V 4 bases, and 1 base lay outside the gene matches. The CDR3 is made up of 15 amino acids. Looked up from germline, CDR1 is LGHDT and CDR2 is YNNKEL (reference sequence). The CDR3 sequence: CASSRTSGSTDTQYF. DNA for the CDR3: TGTGCCAGCAGCCGGACTAGCGGTAGCACAGATACGCAGTATTTT.

V usage is TRBV19 and J usage is TRBJ2-5; a weak D match, TRBD1 (6 bases). Germline V CDR1 and CDR2: LNHDA, SQIVND (reference sequence). This CDR3 region has 14 residues. V shed 9 bases and J shed 0 bases, with 14 bases lying between them. The CDR3 coding sequence is TGTGCCAGCAACCACGGACAGTACCAAGAGACCCAGTACTTC. Protein product: CASNHGQYQETQYF. The full variable domain, its missing parts supplied by reference TRBV19 and TRBJ2-5, is DGGITQSPKYLFRKEGQNVTLSCEQNLNHDAMYWYRQDPGQGLRLIYYSQIVNDFQKGDIAEGYSVSREKKESFPLTVTSAQKNPTAFYLCASNHGQYQETQYFGPGTRLLVL.

The V gene is TRBV5-1, the J gene TRBJ2-7; 10 nucleotides line up with TRBD2. Trimming at V came to 2 bases and at J to 0 bases, leaving 2 bases not matched to a gene. This CDR3 is built from 15 residues. The germline V gene has CDR1 SGHRS and CDR2 YFSETQ. The CDR3 sequence is CASSFRLAGSYEQYF. In DNA, the CDR3 is TGCGCCAGCAGCTTTCGACTAGCGGGCTCCTACGAGCAGTACTTC.

This chain connects TRBV29-1 to TRBJ1-3, with D unresolved. Trimming stripped 7 bases from V and 2 bases from J, with 12 bases between. The V gene's germline CDR1 is SQVTM and CDR2 ANQGSEA. This CDR3 contains 13 residues. In nucleotides, the CDR3 is TGCAGCGCAATGTGGGGAGCTGGAAACACCATATATTTT. Translating it yields CSAMWGAGNTIYF.

A single count supports this clone. The V call is TRBV6-1, the J call TRBJ2-7; weak D call: TRBD2 (6 bases). V dropped 0 bases and J dropped 4 bases, with 10 bases sitting between them. The CDR3 has 14 residues. Germline CDR1 is MNHNS and CDR2 is SASEGT. CDR3 sequence: CASSEAGLAYEQYF. CDR3 sequence (DNA): TGTGCCAGCAGTGAAGCGGGGCTAGCGTACGAGCAGTACTTC.

The genes are TRBV28 and TRBJ2-4, with D possibly being TRBD2 (6 bases). The germline V gene has CDR1 MDHEN and CDR2 SYDVKM. The CDR3 totals 18 residues. V was cut by 2 bases and J by 0 bases, with 17 bases left in between. The CDR3 reads CASSLGGTLSLAKNIQYF. The CDR3 nucleotides are TGTGCCAGCAGTTTAGGTGGGACTTTATCACTAGCCAAAAACATTCAGTACTTC. The complete variable domain, with remaining parts taken from reference TRBV28 and TRBJ2-4, reads DVKVTQSSRYLVKRTGEKVFLECVQDMDHENMFWYRQDPGLGLRLIYFSYDVKMKEKGDIPEGYSVSREKKERFSLILESASTNQTSMYLCASSLGGTLSLAKNIQYFGAGTRLSVL.

This clone was detected once. The chain employs TRBV27 and TRBJ1-5, with a weak D call TRBD1 (5 bases). The germline V gene has CDR1 MNHEY and CDR2 SMNVEV (reference sequence). The CDR3 spans 15 residues. The ends were cut back, 3 bases at V and 1 base at J, with 10 bases in the middle. The CDR3 nucleotides read TGTGCCAGCAGTTTGTTCAGGGCCAGCAATCAGCCCCAGCATTTT. It codes for CASSLFRASNQPQHF.

This clone was seen a single time. The CDR3 protein is CASRDTVNYGYTF. The CDR3 region has the DNA TGCGCCAGCAGGGACACGGTGAACTATGGCTACACCTTC. The genes are TRBV5-1 and TRBJ1-2; a possible D gene is TRBD1 (5 bases). The CDR3 consists of 13 residues. The V gene lost 5 bases and the J gene lost 2 bases, with 10 bases spanning the gap. CDR1 is SGHRS and CDR2 is YFSETQ in the germline V gene.